Reported below is one T cell receptor (beta chain). The source of the sample is a study of blood T cell repertoires in COVID-19. Study summary: Specimens from acute and convalescent COVID-19 originated in the United States, Italy and Spain. The cDNA or gDNA used as material had been derived from T cells, B-cell-depleted T cells, or PBMCs.

As processed by the authors: Estimation of nucleated cell counts was performed using reference gene primer amplification. Using immunoSEQ multiplex PCR, the repertoire was profiled, and TCRdb retains in-frame clones only, with some absent. From that table come the V and J calls and clone size; the DNA was used to work out D and trimming. The sample contains 190,000 or so clones, around 88% of which appear only once. The sequenced sample was peripheral blood. The source is a woman in her 30s with acute or convalescent COVID-19.

The CDR3 DNA reads TGTGCCTGGACCTCCGGCTCCTACGAGCAGTACTTC. This gives the protein CAWTSGSYEQYF. This chain links TRBV30 with TRBJ2-7; D ambiguous. With 4 bases removed from V and 0 bases from J, the gap between germline ends came to 7 bases. Germline CDR1 GTSNPN, CDR2 SVGIG (reference sequence). The CDR3 length is 12 residues.